Listed below are T cell receptor beta chains from one sample, sequenced in a study of read filtering for tumor transcriptome and immune sequencing. MiXCR, applied by TCRdb to the reads, yields one record per CDR3 protein. The sample has roughly 130,000 distinct CDR3 sequences, around 13% seen once. Sequencing used a population of CD138-negative cells sorted from bone marrow. The receptors shown here come from a donor at least 40 years old with multiple myeloma. The CDR3 runs from the conserved cysteine through the conserved F or W. A D gene is named only where the DNA matches it firmly. Some rows have no size entry. The others give once, few or many, or a class for an expanded clone.

J | D | V | size | DNA | CDR3
TRBJ2-6 | . | TRBV10-3 | many | TGTGCCATCAGCGGGCGAGGAGGCCGCTCTGGGGCCAACGTCCTGACTTTC | CAISGRGGRSGANVLTF
TRBJ2-7 | . | TRBV5-4 | many | TGTGCCAGCAGCTTGGGGGGAGCGGCCTCCTACGAGCAGTACTTC | CASSLGGAASYEQYF
TRBJ1-2 | . | TRBV3-1 | many | TGTGCCAGCAGCCCCGGGCTCGATCGGGCCTACACCTTC | CASSPGLDRAYTF
TRBJ1-5 | . | TRBV5-1 | many | TGCGCCAGCAGCGAACGTCCGACATCCTATAGCAATCAGCCCCAGCATTTT | CASSERPTSYSNQPQHF
TRBJ1-1 | . | TRBV20-1 | . | TGCAGTCTCTACCGGAGTGGCGACTCGAACACTGAAGCTTTCTTT | CSLYRSGDSNTEAFF
TRBJ2-7 | TRBD2 | TRBV10-3 | many | TGTGCCATCACCCGGACTAGCGGGAGCTACGAGCAGTACTTC | CAITRTSGSYEQYF
TRBJ2-1 | TRBD1 | TRBV20-1 | many | TGCAGCCGACAGGGGACCTACAATGAGCAGTTCTTC | CSRQGTYNEQFF
TRBJ2-3 | . | TRBV5-5 | many | TGTGCCAGCAGCTTATTATGGCTATCCGCAGATACGCAGTATTTT | CASSLLWLSADTQYF
TRBJ2-3 | . | TRBV11-2 | many | TGTGCCAGCAGCTTAGAAGGGGGGATATTCACAGATACGCAGTATTTT | CASSLEGGIFTDTQYF
TRBJ2-7 | . | TRBV5-1 | . | TGCGCCAGCAGCCCCGGTCGTGGCTACGAGCAGTACTTC | CASSPGRGYEQYF
TRBJ2-7 | . | TRBV10-3 | many | TGTGCCATCAGTGATTTCCAGGACTACGAGCAGTACTTC | CAISDFQDYEQYF
TRBJ2-1 | TRBD2 | TRBV7-7 | many | TGTGCTAGCAGCCTCCTAGCGGGAGGGCCGAGTGAGCAGTTCTTC | CASSLLAGGPSEQFF
TRBJ2-3 | . | TRBV29-1 | many | TGCAGCGTTGACGGCGGGCATACGCAGTATTTT | CSVDGGHTQYF
TRBJ2-1 | . | TRBV6-6 | many | TGTGCTAGCAGTTACAGGGCTGCCAGGGAGGATGAGCAGTTCTTC | CASSYRAAREDEQFF
TRBJ1-1 | . | TRBV28 | many | TGTGCCAGCAGTCCCGACTCCCTAGGTTTAGCTTTCTTT | CASSPDSLGLAFF
TRBJ1-2 | . | TRBV2 | many | TGTGCCAGGAAGCTGGGCAGGGGAATTGGTGGCTACACCTTC | CARKLGRGIGGYTF
TRBJ2-2 | . | TRBV28 | many | TGTGCCAGCAGTAGGGGCGGATACGCCGGGGAGCTGTTTTTT | CASSRGGYAGELFF
TRBJ1-1 | . | TRBV29-1 | many | TGCAGCGTTGGGCAGGGTCAAGAAGCTTTCTTT | CSVGQGQEAFF
TRBJ2-5 | . | TRBV19 | few | TGTGCCAGTAGTATCTCTCCTGGGGTGACCCAGTACTTC | CASSISPGVTQYF
TRBJ1-2 | . | TRBV10-3 | few | TGTGCCATCAGGACAGACTCTTTCTATGGCTACACCTTC | CAIRTDSFYGYTF
TRBJ2-3 | . | TRBV7-9 | few | TGTGCCAGCAGCGAGAGTTACACAGATACGCAGTATTTT | CASSESYTDTQYF
TRBJ2-7 | . | TRBV28 | many | TGTGCCAGCAGCCGACCCCTTAGCTCCTACGAGCAGTACTTC | CASSRPLSSYEQYF
TRBJ2-1 | TRBD1 | TRBV5-1 | many | TGCGCCAGCACCGACAGGGGCTTGGGCAGCGATGAGCAGTTCTTC | CASTDRGLGSDEQFF
TRBJ2-4 | TRBD2 | TRBV5-8 | many | TGTGCCAGCAGCTCCTTACGGGGGCTAGCGGGAGGGCCGGGAAACATTCAGTACTTC | CASSSLRGLAGGPGNIQYF
TRBJ1-1 | . | TRBV5-5 | many | TGTGCCAGCAGCCCCACTGGGAGCGGAAACACTGAAGCTTTCTTT | CASSPTGSGNTEAFF
TRBJ2-1 | TRBD1 | TRBV20-1 | many | TGCAGTGCTCCGGGACAGGGGGCACGAGAGCAGTTCTTC | CSAPGQGAREQFF
TRBJ2-7 | . | TRBV20-1 | many | TGCAGTGCTAGTTTACGTGGGGCCTCGAGCTCCTACGAGCAGTACTTC | CSASLRGASSSYEQYF
TRBJ2-5 | . | TRBV29-1 | many | TGCAGCGGCACAATAACGTCTGAGACCCAGTACTTC | CSGTITSETQYF
TRBJ1-1 | TRBD1 | TRBV12-3/TRBV12-4 | many | TGTGCCAGCAGTTTAGACAGGGGGGATACTGAAGCTTTCTTT | CASSLDRGDTEAFF
TRBJ2-1 | . | TRBV7-9 | many | TGTGCCAGCAGCTTGGTACATCCCACAGCTGTCCATGAGCAGTTCTTC | CASSLVHPTAVHEQFF
TRBJ2-7 | TRBD2 | TRBV29-1 | many | TGCAGCGGGGGCGGGACTAGCGGTTCCTACGAGCAGTACTTC | CSGGGTSGSYEQYF
TRBJ2-2 | . | TRBV12-3/TRBV12-4 | many | TGTGCCAGCAGCCAACAGACAGGGAGGATCGACACCGGGGAGCTGTTTTTT | CASSQQTGRIDTGELFF
TRBJ1-1 | . | TRBV5-1 | many | TGCGCCAGCAGCTTGGATGTGATAACTGAAGCTTTCTTT | CASSLDVITEAFF
TRBJ2-2 | TRBD2 | TRBV4-2 | . | TGTGCCAGCAGCCAAAACTGGGGAGGGCCGGACACCGGGGAGCTGTTTTTT | CASSQNWGGPDTGELFF
TRBJ2-2 | . | TRBV29-1 | . | TGCAGCGGTGGTGCTACCGGGGAGCTGTTTTTT | CSGGATGELFF
TRBJ2-1 | TRBD1 | TRBV12-3/TRBV12-4 | . | TGTGCCAGCAGCCTCGGACAGGGGGCGCTGAATGAGCAGTTCTTC | CASSLGQGALNEQFF
TRBJ1-5 | . | TRBV10-2 | many | TGCGCCAGCAGGGGACCCAATGATCAGCCCCAGCATTTT | CASRGPNDQPQHF
TRBJ1-1 | TRBD1 | TRBV11-2 | many | TGTGCCAGCAGCCCTTATACCGGGACAGGGTTTGTCACCGAAGCTTTCTTT | CASSPYTGTGFVTEAFF
TRBJ1-1 | TRBD1 | TRBV20-1 | many | TGCAGTGCTAGACCACACAGGGGGGGGAACACTGAAGCTTTCTTT | CSARPHRGGNTEAFF
TRBJ2-5 | . | TRBV7-9 | . | TGTGCCAGCAGCCATCGGGGTTTCCCTCAAGAGACCCAGTACTTC | CASSHRGFPQETQYF
TRBJ1-5 | TRBD1 | TRBV10-3 | many | TGTGCCATCAGTGGAAGGACAGGGGATCAGCCCCAGCATTTT | CAISGRTGDQPQHF
TRBJ2-3 | TRBD2 | TRBV20-1 | many | TGCAGCTTTAGCGGGAGAAGGGTATCTAGCACAGATACGCAGTATTTT | CSFSGRRVSSTDTQYF
TRBJ2-1 | . | TRBV2 | many | TGTGCCAGCAGTGAAGAAATGACAGGATCCTACACTGAGCAGTTCTTC | CASSEEMTGSYTEQFF